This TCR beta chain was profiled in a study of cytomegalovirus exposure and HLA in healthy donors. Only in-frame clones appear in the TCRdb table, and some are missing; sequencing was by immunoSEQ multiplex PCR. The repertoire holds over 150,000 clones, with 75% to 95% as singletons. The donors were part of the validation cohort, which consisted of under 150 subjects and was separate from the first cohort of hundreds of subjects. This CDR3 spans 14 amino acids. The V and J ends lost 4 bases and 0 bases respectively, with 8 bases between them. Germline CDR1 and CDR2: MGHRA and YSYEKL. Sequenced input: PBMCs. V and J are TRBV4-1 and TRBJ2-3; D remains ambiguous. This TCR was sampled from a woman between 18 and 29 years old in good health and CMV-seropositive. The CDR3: CASSREPSTDTQYF. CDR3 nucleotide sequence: TGCGCCAGCAGCCGCGAACCTAGCACAGATACGCAGTATTTT.